These 15 T cell receptor beta chains originate from one sample sequenced in a study of shared clonotypes between healthy human individuals. Libraries were prepared by immunoSEQ multiplex PCR; TCRdb keeps only in-frame clonotypes and omits some of them. The sample has around 510,000 clones; roughly 95% are singletons. The sequencing sample was made of naive CD4+ T cells sorted from blood. Sample subset: CD45RA+ positively selected. Receptors originate from a woman in her twenties or thirties in good health.

In regard to this clone: At one end, the junction sequence differs from germline, possibly due to a read error. This chain joins TRBV11-2 and TRBJ2-7; 7 bases map to TRBD2. The CDR3 is made up of 13 amino acids. Germline CDR1 is SGHAT and CDR2 is FQNNGV. CDR3 DNA sequence: TGTGCCAGCACCTTAGGGGAGGGTGGGGAGCAGTACTTC. Protein: CASTLGEGGEQYF.

The V and J genes are TRBV15 and TRBJ2-5; 10 nucleotides agree with TRBD1. The J call is in doubt because the DNA end fits TRBJ2-7 better. The germline V gene has CDR1 LNHNV and CDR2 YYDKDF (reference sequence). The CDR3 is 16 residues long. The CDR3 DNA reads as TGTGCCACCAGCAGAGATCGAGGGACAGGGGACCACGAGCAGTACTTC. Protein product: CATSRDRGTGDHEQYF.

The chain has TRBV29-1 and TRBJ2-5; D may be TRBD1 (5 bases). This CDR3 contains 14 residues. V lost 4 bases and J 5 bases, leaving 17 bases between the germline ends. Germline CDR1 and CDR2: SQVTM and ANQGSEA. CDR3 protein: CSVGVPGIRETQYF. CDR3 nucleotides: TGCAGCGTTGGGGTCCCAGGGATTAGGGAGACCCAGTACTTC.

The rearrangement uses TRBV4-1 and TRBJ1-3, with D possibly TRBD1 on 6 matching bases. CDR1 is MGHRA, CDR2 YSYEKL, per germline. Trimming took off 0 bases at V and 4 bases at J, with 13 bases between the two ends. This CDR3 contains 16 residues. The CDR3 reads CASSQEAGAAGNTIYF. DNA of the CDR3: TGCGCCAGCAGCCAAGAGGCAGGGGCGGCAGGAAACACCATATATTTT.

The DNA of the CDR3 is TGCGCCAGCAGCCAAGATATCGGAAAAGCCACCGGGGAGCTGTTTTTT. It encodes CASSQDIGKATGELFF. The chain is built from TRBV4-1 and TRBJ2-2, with D unresolved. Trimming cost V 0 bases and J 4 bases, with 12 bases left between them. Germline V CDR1 and CDR2: MGHRA, YSYEKL. The CDR3 is 16 residues long.

The chain has TRBV19 and TRBJ1-1; tentative D call: TRBD1 (6 bases). V lost 5 bases and J 3 bases, leaving 22 bases between the germline ends. In germline, CDR1 is LNHDA, CDR2 SQIVND (reference sequence). CDR3 size: 17 residues. The CDR3, as DNA: TGTGCCAGTAGTCCTCCTCCGACAGGAAAGGGGTACACTGAAGCTTTCTTT. Its translation is CASSPPPTGKGYTEAFF. Based on the CDR3 plus reference TRBV19 and TRBJ1-1, the full variable domain is DGGITQSPKYLFRKEGQNVTLSCEQNLNHDAMYWYRQDPGQGLRLIYYSQIVNDFQKGDIAEGYSVSREKKESFPLTVTSAQKNPTAFYLCASSPPPTGKGYTEAFFGQGTRLTVV.

This clone was found once. The V call is TRBV5-8, the J call TRBJ2-1, with D tentatively TRBD1 (6 bases). The CDR3 runs 17 residues. Trimming shortened V by 0 bases and J by 0 bases, and 13 bases separated the two germline ends. Germline V gene lookup returns CDR1 SGHTS and CDR2 YDEGEE. The CDR3 loop reads CASSLETGTSSYNEQFF. The CDR3 DNA reads TGTGCCAGCAGCTTGGAGACAGGTACGAGCTCCTACAATGAGCAGTTCTTC.

V gene TRBV30 combines with J gene TRBJ2-2; D unclear. Trimming left V 3 bases short and J 3 bases short, with 14 bases between. Germline values: CDR1 GTSNPN, CDR2 SVGIG (reference sequence). This CDR3 contains 15 residues. CDR3 in DNA: TGTGCCTGGAGCATCCTTCGATTGGACACCGGGGAGCTGTTTTTT. This gives the protein CAWSILRLDTGELFF. Based on the CDR3 plus reference TRBV30 and TRBJ2-2, the full variable domain is SQTIHQWPATLVQPVGSPLSLECTVEGTSNPNLYWYRQAAGRGLQLLFYSVGIGQISSEVPQNLSASRPQDRQFILSSKKLLLSDSGFYLCAWSILRLDTGELFFGEGSRLTVL.

This chain joins TRBV25-1 and TRBJ1-2; maybe TRBD1 (6 bases). This CDR3 is 13 amino acids long. Looked up from germline, CDR1 is MGHDK and CDR2 is SYGVNS. The V and J ends lost 5 bases and 3 bases respectively, with 10 bases between them. This CDR3 reads CASSLTGDYGYTF. The CDR3 bases are TGTGCCAGCAGTTTGACAGGCGACTATGGCTACACCTTC.

The rearrangement uses TRBV5-1 and TRBJ2-7; D unclear. With 0 bases removed from V and 3 bases from J, the gap between germline ends came to 10 bases. Looked up from germline, CDR1 is SGHRS and CDR2 is YFSETQ. The CDR3 spans 14 residues. The CDR3 reads CASSLDGYFYEQYF. For the CDR3, the DNA is TGCGCCAGCAGCTTGGACGGTTACTTCTACGAGCAGTACTTC.

The genes are TRBV5-1 and TRBJ2-1; TRBD2 matches 10 bases. CDR3 size: 16 residues. Germline trimming cut 0 bases from V and 8 bases from J; bases unmatched to any gene: 8. Per the germline V gene, CDR1 is SGHRS and CDR2 is YFSETQ. As DNA, the CDR3 is TGCGCCAGCAGCTTGGGAGCGGGAGGGCCAGTCCATGAGCAGTTCTTC. It yields the protein CASSLGAGGPVHEQFF.

This clone was counted a single time. The J gene is TRBJ1-1, the V gene TRBV23-1; D gene unclear. TRBV23-1 is known as an ORF, though its function is uncertain. The CDR3 loop spans 13 amino acids. Trimming took off 0 bases at V and 5 bases at J, with 7 bases between the two ends. The CDR3 protein is CASSQSVVTEAFF. The CDR3 DNA reads as TGCGCCAGCAGTCAATCGGTGGTTACTGAAGCTTTCTTT.

The chain combines TRBV7-9 with TRBJ1-4, with D perhaps TRBD1 (6 bases). The CDR3 is made up of 15 amino acids. Trimming pared 5 bases from V and 8 bases from J, leaving 18 bases between. The V gene's germline CDR1 is SEHNR and CDR2 FQNEAQ (reference sequence). The CDR3 spells CASSPRNRAGEKLFF. In nucleotides, the CDR3 is TGTGCCAGCAGCCCAAGGAACAGGGCTGGCGAAAAACTGTTTTTT. Full variable domain (rest looked up from reference TRBV7-9 and TRBJ1-4): DTGVSQNPRHKITKRGQNVTFRCDPISEHNRLYWYRQTLGQGPEFLTYFQNEAQLEKSRLLSDRFSAERPKGSFSTLEIQRTEQGDSAMYLCASSPRNRAGEKLFFGSGTQLSVL.

The V gene is TRBV4-2, the J gene TRBJ2-7; D could derive from TRBD1 or TRBD2 (5 bases each). This CDR3 is built from 17 residues. Germline V gives CDR1 LGHNA, CDR2 YNFKEQ. The germline V and J ends were trimmed by 5 bases and 1 base, with 21 bases remaining between them. CDR3 coding DNA: TGTGCCAGCAGCAAGACATCCGGGACCCGCATTTCCTACGAGCAGTACTTC. Protein sequence: CASSKTSGTRISYEQYF.

This chain uses TRBV4-1 with TRBJ1-1; D uncertain. V dropped 3 bases and J dropped 6 bases, with 17 bases sitting between them. CDR1 and CDR2 from the germline V gene are MGHRA and YSYEKL. This CDR3 spans 15 amino acids. The CDR3 DNA is TGCGCCAGCAGCCAGCCTGACCTGGTGCGGTCTGAAGCTTTCTTT. Translated: CASSQPDLVRSEAFF.